This T cell receptor beta chain stems from a study of radiotherapy plus CTLA-4 blockade in lung cancer. Background on the study: Of all patients, approximately 20% responded objectively and 31% showed disease control. Study-level findings and limits: Alongside interferon-beta, early blood T cell clone dynamics were reportedly the best predictor of response. There was expansion of tumor-derived TCR clones in blood after radiotherapy plus ipilimumab.

Data came from immunoSEQ multiplex PCR; TCRdb stores just in-frame clones and leaves some out. Seen here are roughly 48,000 clones, approximately 76% observed once, and the top ten hold 8.3%. About this clone itself: Its antigen is currently unknown.

The CDR3 totals 12 residues. The germline V gene encodes CDR1 MGHDK and CDR2 SYGVNS. Between the trimmed V and J ends, which lost 3 bases and 2 bases, there was a span of 5 bases. Patients had chemo-refractory metastatic non-small-cell lung cancer and received focal radiation plus CTLA-4 blockade that used ipilimumab. The TCR was taken from a human donor with non-small cell lung cancer who had stable disease on radiotherapy plus ipilimumab. The sequencing here drew on peripheral blood, taken from a patient treated with radiotherapy plus ipilimumab. This chain joins TRBV25-1 and TRBJ2-7; D is unclear. In DNA, the CDR3 is TGTGCCAGCAGTGACAGGACCTACGAGCAGTACTTC. Its protein is CASSDRTYEQYF.